The clone carrying this T cell receptor (beta chain) was counted at least ten times. This record belongs to a study of beta chain features in type 1 diabetes. What was sequenced were expressed TCRB transcripts, since all of the isolated RNA had been reverse transcribed. Libraries were prepared by immunoSEQ multiplex PCR; TCRdb keeps only in-frame clonotypes and omits some of them. The sample lists fewer than 200,000 clones; around 8% were seen once. V was shortened by 8 bases and J by 4 bases, with 12 bases between the two germline ends. Germline CDR1 reads MDHEN; CDR2 reads SYDVKM. CDR3 size: 12 residues.

This sequence originates from a man younger than 35 in good health. V gene TRBV28 combines with J gene TRBJ2-7, with TRBD2 as a possible D gene (5 bases). Specimen: central memory CD4+ T cells from blood. This CDR3 reads CASEGRVYEQYF. In DNA form, the CDR3 reads TGTGCCAGCGAGGGTAGAGTGTACGAGCAGTACTTC. Variable domain in full (rest from reference TRBV28 and TRBJ2-7): DVKVTQSSRYLVKRTGEKVFLECVQDMDHENMFWYRQDPGLGLRLIYFSYDVKMKEKGDIPEGYSVSREKKERFSLILESASTNQTSMYLCASEGRVYEQYFGPGTRLTVT.